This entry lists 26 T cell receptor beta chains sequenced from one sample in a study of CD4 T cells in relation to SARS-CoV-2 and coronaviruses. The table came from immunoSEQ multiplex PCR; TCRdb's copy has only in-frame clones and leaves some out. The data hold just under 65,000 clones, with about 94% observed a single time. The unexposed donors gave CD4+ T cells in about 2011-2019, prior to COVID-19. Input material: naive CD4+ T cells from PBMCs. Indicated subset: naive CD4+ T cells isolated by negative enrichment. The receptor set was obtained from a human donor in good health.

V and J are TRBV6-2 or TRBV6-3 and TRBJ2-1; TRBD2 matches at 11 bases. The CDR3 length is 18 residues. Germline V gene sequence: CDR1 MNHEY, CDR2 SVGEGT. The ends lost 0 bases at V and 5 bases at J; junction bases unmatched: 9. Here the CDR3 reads CASSYSSQLAGVHNEQFF. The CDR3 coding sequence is TGTGCCAGCAGTTACTCGAGCCAACTAGCGGGAGTACACAATGAGCAGTTCTTC.

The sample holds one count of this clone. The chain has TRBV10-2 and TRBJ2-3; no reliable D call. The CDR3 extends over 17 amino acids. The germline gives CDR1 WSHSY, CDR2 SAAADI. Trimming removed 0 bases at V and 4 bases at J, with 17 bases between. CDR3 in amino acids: CASSESRRLSRADTQYF. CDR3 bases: TGCGCCAGCAGTGAGTCGAGGCGCCTTTCACGGGCAGATACGCAGTATTTT.

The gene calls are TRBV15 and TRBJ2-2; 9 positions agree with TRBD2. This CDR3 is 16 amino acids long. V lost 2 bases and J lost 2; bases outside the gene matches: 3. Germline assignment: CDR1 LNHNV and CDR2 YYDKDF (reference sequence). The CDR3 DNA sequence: TGTGCCACCAGCAGAAGACTAGCGGCCAACACCGGGGAGCTGTTTTTT. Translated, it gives CATSRRLAANTGELFF.

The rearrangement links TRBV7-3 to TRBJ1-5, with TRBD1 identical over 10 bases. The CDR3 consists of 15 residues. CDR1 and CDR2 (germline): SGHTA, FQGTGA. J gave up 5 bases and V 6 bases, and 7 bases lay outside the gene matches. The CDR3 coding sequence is TGTGCCAGCAGGACCGGGGACAGGGGAGATCAGCCCCAGCATTTT. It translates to CASRTGDRGDQPQHF.

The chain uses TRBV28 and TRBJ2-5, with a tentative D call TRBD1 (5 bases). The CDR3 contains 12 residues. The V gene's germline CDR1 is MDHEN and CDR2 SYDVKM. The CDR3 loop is CAAWGRQETQYF. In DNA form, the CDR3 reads TGTGCAGCGTGGGGCAGACAGGAGACCCAGTACTTC.

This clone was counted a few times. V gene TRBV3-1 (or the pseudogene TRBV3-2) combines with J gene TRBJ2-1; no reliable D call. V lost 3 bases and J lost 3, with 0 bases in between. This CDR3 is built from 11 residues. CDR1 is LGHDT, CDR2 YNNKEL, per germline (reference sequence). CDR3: CASSHYNEQFF. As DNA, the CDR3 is TGTGCCAGCAGCCACTACAATGAGCAGTTCTTC.

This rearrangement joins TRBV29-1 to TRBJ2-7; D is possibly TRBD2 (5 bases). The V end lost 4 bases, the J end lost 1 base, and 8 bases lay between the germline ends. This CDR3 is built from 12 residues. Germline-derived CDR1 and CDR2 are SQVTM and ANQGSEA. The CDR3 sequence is CSVGGDSYEQYF. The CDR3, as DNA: TGCAGCGTTGGGGGAGATTCCTACGAGCAGTACTTC.

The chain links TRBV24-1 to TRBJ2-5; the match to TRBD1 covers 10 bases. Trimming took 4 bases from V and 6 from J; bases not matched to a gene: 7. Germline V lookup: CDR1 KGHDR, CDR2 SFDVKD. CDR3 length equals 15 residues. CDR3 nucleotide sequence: TGTGCCACCAGTGAAGCTGGACAGGGGGAGAAGACCCAGTACTTC. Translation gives CATSEAGQGEKTQYF.

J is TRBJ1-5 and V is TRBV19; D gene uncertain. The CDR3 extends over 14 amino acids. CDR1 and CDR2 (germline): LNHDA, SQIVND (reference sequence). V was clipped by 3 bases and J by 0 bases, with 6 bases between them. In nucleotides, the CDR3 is TGTGCCAGTAGTATCGACTTTAGCAATCAGCCCCAGCATTTT. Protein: CASSIDFSNQPQHF.

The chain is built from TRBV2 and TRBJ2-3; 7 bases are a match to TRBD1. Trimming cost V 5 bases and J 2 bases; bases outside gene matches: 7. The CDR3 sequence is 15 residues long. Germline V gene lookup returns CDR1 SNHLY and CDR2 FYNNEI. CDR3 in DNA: TGTGCCAGCAGTCAAAGGACAGGCTCCACAGATACGCAGTATTTT. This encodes CASSQRTGSTDTQYF.

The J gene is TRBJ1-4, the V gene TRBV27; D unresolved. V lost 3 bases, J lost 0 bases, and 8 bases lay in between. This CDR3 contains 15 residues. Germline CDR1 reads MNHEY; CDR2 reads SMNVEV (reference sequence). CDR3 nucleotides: TGTGCCAGCAGTTTGGCGTTTGCAACTAATGAAAAACTGTTTTTT. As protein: CASSLAFATNEKLFF.

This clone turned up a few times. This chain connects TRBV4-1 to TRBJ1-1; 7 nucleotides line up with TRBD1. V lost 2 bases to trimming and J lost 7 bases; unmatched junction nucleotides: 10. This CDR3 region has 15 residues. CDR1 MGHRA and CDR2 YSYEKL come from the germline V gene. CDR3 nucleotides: TGCGCCAGCAGCCAACCCCGTGACAGGGTGGGTGAAGCTTTCTTT. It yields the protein CASSQPRDRVGEAFF.

The CDR3 DNA follows: TGTGCCTGGCAGGGACTAGCGGATCAAGAGACCCAGTACTTC. Translation gives CAWQGLADQETQYF. This chain links TRBV30 with TRBJ2-5; TRBD2 matches 11 bases. The V gene end was trimmed by 5 bases and the J gene end by 2 bases; junction bases not matched to a gene: 4. This CDR3 is 14 amino acids long. Germline V gene data show CDR1 as GTSNPN and CDR2 as SVGIG (reference sequence).

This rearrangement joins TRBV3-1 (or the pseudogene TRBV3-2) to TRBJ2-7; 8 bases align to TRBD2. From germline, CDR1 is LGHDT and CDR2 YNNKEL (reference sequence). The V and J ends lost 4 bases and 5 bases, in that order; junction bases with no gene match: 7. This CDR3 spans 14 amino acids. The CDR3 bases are TGTGCCAGCAGCCTTGGGAGCGGGAGTAACGAGCAGTACTTC. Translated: CASSLGSGSNEQYF.

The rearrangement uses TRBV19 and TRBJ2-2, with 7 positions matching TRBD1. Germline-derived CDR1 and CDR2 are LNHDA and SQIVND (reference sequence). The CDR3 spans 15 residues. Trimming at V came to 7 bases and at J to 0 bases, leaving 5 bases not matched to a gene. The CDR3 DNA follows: TGTGCCAGTACCCCGGACAGGCCGAACACCGGGGAGCTGTTTTTT. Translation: CASTPDRPNTGELFF.

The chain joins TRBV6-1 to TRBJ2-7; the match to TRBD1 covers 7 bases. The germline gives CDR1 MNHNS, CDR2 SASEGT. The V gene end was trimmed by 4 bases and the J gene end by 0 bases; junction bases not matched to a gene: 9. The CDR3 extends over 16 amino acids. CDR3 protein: CASSGPGQIYSYEQYF. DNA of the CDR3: TGTGCCAGCAGTGGACCGGGACAGATATACTCCTACGAGCAGTACTTC.

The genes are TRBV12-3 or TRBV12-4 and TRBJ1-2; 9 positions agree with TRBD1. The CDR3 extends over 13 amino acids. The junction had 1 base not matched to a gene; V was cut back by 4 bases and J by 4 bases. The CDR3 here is CASSSGQGYGYTF. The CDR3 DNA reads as TGTGCCAGCAGTTCGGGACAGGGCTATGGCTACACCTTC.

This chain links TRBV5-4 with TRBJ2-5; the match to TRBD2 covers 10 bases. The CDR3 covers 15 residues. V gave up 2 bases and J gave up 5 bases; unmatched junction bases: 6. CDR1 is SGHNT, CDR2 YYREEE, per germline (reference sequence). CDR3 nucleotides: TGTGCCAGCAGCTTAGCGGGAGGGCCCAGGGAGACCCAGTACTTC. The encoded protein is CASSLAGGPRETQYF.

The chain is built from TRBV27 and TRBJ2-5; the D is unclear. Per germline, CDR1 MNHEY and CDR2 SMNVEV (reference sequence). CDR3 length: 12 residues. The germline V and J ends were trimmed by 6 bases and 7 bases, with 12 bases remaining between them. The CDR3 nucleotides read TGTGCCAGCAGCCCAGCAATGGGGACCCAGTACTTC. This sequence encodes CASSPAMGTQYF.

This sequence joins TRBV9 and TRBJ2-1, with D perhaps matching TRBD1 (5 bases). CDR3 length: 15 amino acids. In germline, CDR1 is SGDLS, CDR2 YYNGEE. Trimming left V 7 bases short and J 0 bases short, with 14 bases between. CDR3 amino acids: CASATGASSYNEQFF. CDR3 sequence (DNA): TGTGCCAGCGCTACTGGGGCTAGCTCCTACAATGAGCAGTTCTTC.

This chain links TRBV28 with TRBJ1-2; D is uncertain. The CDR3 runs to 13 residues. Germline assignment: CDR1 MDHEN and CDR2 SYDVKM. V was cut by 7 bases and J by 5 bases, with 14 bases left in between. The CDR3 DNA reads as TGTGCCAGCACCAAACTCGGAGCTTATGGCTACACCTTC. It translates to CASTKLGAYGYTF.

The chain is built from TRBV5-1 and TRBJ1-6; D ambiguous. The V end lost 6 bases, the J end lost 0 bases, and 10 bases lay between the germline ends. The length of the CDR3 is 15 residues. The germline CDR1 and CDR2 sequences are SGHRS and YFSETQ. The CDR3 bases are TGCGCCAGCACCCTCTCAGGCTCCTATAATTCACCCCTCCACTTT. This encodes CASTLSGSYNSPLHF.

The CDR3 DNA sequence: TGTGCCAGCAGCTTATCTAGCGGGTCGAACACCGGGGAGCTGTTTTTT. Amino acid sequence: CASSLSSGSNTGELFF. The chain uses TRBV7-9 and TRBJ2-2; 8 bases fit TRBD2. The germline V gene encodes CDR1 SEHNR and CDR2 FQNEAQ (reference sequence). The CDR3 totals 16 residues. V dropped 2 bases and J dropped 0; count of bases not matched to a gene: 2.

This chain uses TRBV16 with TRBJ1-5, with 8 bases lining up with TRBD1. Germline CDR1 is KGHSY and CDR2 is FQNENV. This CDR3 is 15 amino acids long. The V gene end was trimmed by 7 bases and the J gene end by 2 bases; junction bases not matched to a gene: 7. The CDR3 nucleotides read TGTGCCAGCACAGGACAGGGTTTGGGCAATCAGCCCCAGCATTTT. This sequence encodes CASTGQGLGNQPQHF.

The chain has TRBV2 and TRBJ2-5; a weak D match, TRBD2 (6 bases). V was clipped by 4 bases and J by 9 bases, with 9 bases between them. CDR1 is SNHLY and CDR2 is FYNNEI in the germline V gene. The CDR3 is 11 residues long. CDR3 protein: CASSASVPQYF. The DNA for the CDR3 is TGTGCCAGCAGTGCTAGCGTGCCCCAGTACTTC.

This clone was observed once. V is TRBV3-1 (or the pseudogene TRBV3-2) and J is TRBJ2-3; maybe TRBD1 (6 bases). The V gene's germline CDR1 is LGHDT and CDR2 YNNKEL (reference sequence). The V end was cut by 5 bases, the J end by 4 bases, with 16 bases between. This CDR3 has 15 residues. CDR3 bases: TGTGCCAGCAGCGTAAGGGGACATGGCCCAGATACGCAGTATTTT. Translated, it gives CASSVRGHGPDTQYF.